The rows below give T cell receptor beta chains drawn from one sample of a study of control samples from healthy donors and cancer patients. The data were produced by immunoSEQ multiplex PCR, yet TCRdb's version contains in-frame clones alone and is incomplete. Of around 150,000 clones in the sample, around 90% were seen once. Sequenced: blood. These receptors were collected from a man aged 25-45 years in good health. The CDR3 runs from the conserved cysteine through the conserved F or W. The D gene is left open where the match is weak. Not every row has a clone size; where given, it reads once, few, many or a size class.

J gene	V gene	D gene	clone size	CDR3 protein	CDR3 DNA
TRBJ1-3	TRBV6-5	.	few	CASRDGQGGRNTIYF	TGTGCCAGCAGGGACGGGCAGGGAGGTCGAAACACCATATATTTT
TRBJ2-1	TRBV5-1	TRBD2	.	CASSLDTSGSVINEQFF	TGCGCCAGCAGCTTGGACACTAGCGGGAGTGTGATTAATGAGCAGTTCTTC
TRBJ2-5	TRBV19	.	.	CASRAIVDQETQYF	TGTGCCAGTAGGGCTATTGTGGACCAAGAGACCCAGTACTTC
TRBJ1-1	TRBV18	TRBD1	few	CASSPDRVGTEAFF	TGTGCCAGCTCACCGGACAGGGTGGGAACTGAAGCTTTCTTT
TRBJ2-4	TRBV2	.	.	CASIPTGTNLAKNIQYF	TGTGCCAGCATCCCCACCGGGACGAATTTGGCCAAAAACATTCAGTACTTC
TRBJ2-7	TRBV9	.	.	CASSVGASSYEQYF	TGTGCCAGCAGCGTAGGAGCGAGTTCCTACGAGCAGTACTTC
TRBJ2-7	TRBV18	TRBD1	.	CASSQQGSGYEQYF	TGTGCCAGCTCACAACAGGGGTCCGGCTACGAGCAGTACTTC
TRBJ2-7	TRBV7-9	TRBD1	.	CASSTKGQGTPYEQYF	TGTGCCAGCAGCACCAAGGGACAGGGGACGCCCTACGAGCAGTACTTC
TRBJ2-2	TRBV7-2	TRBD2	.	CASSLIAGPNTGELFF	TGTGCCAGCAGCTTAATAGCGGGCCCGAACACCGGGGAGCTGTTTTTT
TRBJ1-1	TRBV19	.	.	CASSRGSADTEAFF	TGTGCCAGTAGTCGGGGCAGTGCGGACACTGAAGCTTTCTTT
TRBJ1-2	TRBV7-2	TRBD1	.	CASSPRGRDYGYTF	TGTGCCAGCAGCCCAAGGGGGCGGGACTATGGCTACACCTTC
TRBJ2-7	TRBV7-2	.	.	CASSLGGSSSYEQYF	TGTGCCAGCAGCTTAGGGGGGTCGAGCTCCTACGAGCAGTACTTC
TRBJ2-5	TRBV19	TRBD1	.	CASSRTGGEETQYF	TGTGCCAGTAGTCGGACAGGGGGGGAAGAGACCCAGTACTTC
TRBJ2-5	TRBV14	TRBD2	.	CASSQGLAGVPETQYF	TGTGCCAGCAGCCAGGGACTAGCGGGAGTTCCTGAGACCCAGTACTTC
TRBJ2-7	TRBV2	TRBD1	.	CASSVGPGQGAYEQYF	TGTGCCAGCAGTGTAGGGCCGGGACAGGGGGCGTACGAGCAGTACTTC
TRBJ1-5	TRBV6-2/TRBV6-3	.	.	CASSGVVPRYSNQPQHF	TGTGCCAGCAGTGGCGTGGTTCCACGTTATAGCAATCAGCCCCAGCATTTT
TRBJ2-1	TRBV24-1	.	.	CATSHLGDNEQFF	TGTGCCACCAGTCACCTAGGCGACAATGAGCAGTTCTTC